One sample yielded the 3 T cell receptor beta chains listed below, sequenced in a study of regulatory T cells in long-lasting Graves disease. Stated time point: newly diagnosed GD, antithyroid drugs for less than 3 months. Making the TCR library involved RNA that had been extracted from PBMCs. Library construction for TCR beta used iRepertoire HTBI primers and Arm-PCR of CDR3 regions. In TCRdb, the multiplex PCR reads were re-called with MiXCR into one record per CDR3 protein. The table shows roughly 500,000 distinct CDR3 sequences, with roughly 12% occurring only once. These data are also associated with another study on T cells in Graves' hyperthyroidism and ophthalmopathy.

This specimen was peripheral blood mononuclear cells (PBMCs), taken at new diagnosis, from a patient treated with antithyroid drugs. The receptors originated from a man aged 30-40 years with Graves disease.

This clonotype has at least ten counts. The rearrangement uses TRBV7-3 and TRBJ2-1; 9 bases fit TRBD1. This CDR3 spans 14 amino acids. Germline CDR1 and CDR2: SGHTA and FQGTGA. The V gene end was trimmed by 6 bases and the J gene end by 7 bases; junction bases not matched to a gene: 7. CDR3 DNA sequence: TGTGCCAGCAGTTTCTCCGGGACAGGGAATGAGCAGTTCTTC. As protein: CASSFSGTGNEQFF.

The CDR3 DNA is TGCAGTGCGGCTTGGGGTGGGAAGGGAAGTAAAGAGACCCAGTACTTC. It translates to CSAAWGGKGSKETQYF. V and J are TRBV20-1 and TRBJ2-5; the D is unclear. Trimming pared 6 bases from V and 3 bases from J, leaving 23 bases between. Germline CDR1 DFQATT, CDR2 SNEGSKA (reference sequence). The CDR3 length is 16 residues.

This clonotype was recorded at least ten times. The chain recombines TRBV18 with TRBJ2-5; D is uncertain. The CDR3 loop spans 13 amino acids. CDR1 is KGHSH and CDR2 is LQKENI in the germline V gene. V lost 8 bases, J lost 1 base, and 11 bases lay in between. CDR3 in DNA: TGTGCCAGCCAGAGACGGCTCCAAGAGACCCAGTACTTC. Encoded protein: CASQRRLQETQYF.